The 6 T cell receptor beta chains reported below all come from one sample, sequenced in a study. Via MiXCR, TCRdb re-called the RT-PCR reads, giving one row per CDR3 protein. The sample yields approximately 720,000 distinct CDR3 sequences, 12% to 15% seen once. The material sequenced was memory CD4+ T cells from blood. The receptors here all came from a female donor in good health, serving as a healthy control.

This chain connects TRBV7-2 to TRBJ1-5; D possibly corresponds to TRBD1 (6 bases). V was clipped by 5 bases and J by 6 bases, with 17 bases between them. Germline V gene data show CDR1 as SGHTA and CDR2 as FQGNSA. This CDR3 comprises 15 residues. This CDR3 reads CASSLNGGARQPQHF. The CDR3 bases are TGTGCCAGCAGCCTGAACGGGGGGGCTCGTCAGCCCCAGCATTTT. Full variable domain (rest looked up from reference TRBV7-2 and TRBJ1-5): GAGVSQSPSNKVTEKGKDVELRCDPISGHTALYWYRQSLGQGLEFLIYFQGNSAPDKSGLPSDRFSAERTGGSVSTLTIQRTQQEDSAVYLCASSLNGGARQPQHFGDGTRLSIL.

The gene calls are TRBV12-3 or TRBV12-4 and TRBJ1-1, with D tentatively TRBD1 (5 bases). V was shortened by 5 bases and J by 1 base, with 14 bases between the two germline ends. CDR3 size: 15 residues. CDR3 DNA sequence: TGTGCCAGCAGTCCCTACCCCACAGGGAACACTGAAGCTTTCTTT. Amino acid sequence: CASSPYPTGNTEAFF.

This clonotype showed up just a few times. This chain links TRBV30 with TRBJ1-4, with D unclear. The germline V and J ends were trimmed by 0 bases and 0 bases, with 8 bases remaining between them. Germline V CDR1 and CDR2: GTSNPN, SVGIG (reference sequence). The CDR3 totals 15 residues. As DNA, the CDR3 is TGTGCCTGGAGTGTATGGGGATCAACTAATGAAAAACTGTTTTTT. This gives the protein CAWSVWGSTNEKLFF.

The chain uses TRBV20-1 and TRBJ2-4; the D gene could be TRBD1 or TRBD2 (5 bases each). With 4 bases removed from V and 8 bases from J, the gap between germline ends came to 12 bases. The CDR3 loop spans 12 amino acids. From germline, CDR1 is DFQATT and CDR2 SNEGSKA (reference sequence). Written as DNA, the CDR3 is TGCAGTGCTAAGGGACCCTCCGACATTCAGTACTTC. Translating gives CSAKGPSDIQYF.

At least ten counts were recorded for this clonotype. The chain joins TRBV20-1 to TRBJ2-3; maybe TRBD2 (6 bases). From germline, CDR1 is DFQATT and CDR2 SNEGSKA (reference sequence). V lost 6 bases and J 0 bases, leaving 13 bases between the germline ends. The CDR3 sequence is 14 residues long. The CDR3 reads CSAPASGSTDTQYF. The CDR3 bases are TGCAGTGCCCCCGCGAGCGGGAGCACAGATACGCAGTATTTT.

This clonotype was found many times. The chain couples TRBV4-1 to TRBJ2-5; TRBD2 matches 9 bases. From germline, CDR1 is MGHRA and CDR2 YSYEKL. This CDR3 has 14 amino acids. Trimming at V came to 4 bases and at J to 3 bases, leaving 3 bases not matched to a gene. CDR3 nucleotide sequence: TGCGCCAGCAGCCGAGGGACTAGCAAAGAGACCCAGTACTTC. Encoded protein: CASSRGTSKETQYF.